The entry that follows covers one TCR beta chain sequence. The library targeted TCRbeta and was prepared with unique molecular identifiers. TCRdb redid the calling of the PCR reads with MiXCR, one entry per CDR3 protein. This sample has 450,000 to 600,000 distinct CDR3 sequences, with 18% found just once. The data belong to a study of T-cell reconstitution after alpha-beta-depleted transplantation in children. V was cut by 6 bases and J by 6 bases, with 18 bases left in between. The CDR3 length is 15 residues. The source was PBMCs from the stem cell graft donor, collected from the stem cell graft. The V and J genes are TRBV12-3 or TRBV12-4 and TRBJ1-5; possible D gene TRBD1, 6 bases. The sequence derives from a human donor who donated a stem cell graft to a child with acute lymphoblastic leukemia. In nucleotides, the CDR3 is TGTGCCAGCAGCCCCGCATTAGGGGGATCTCAGCCCCAGCATTTT. Translation gives CASSPALGGSQPQHF.